What follows are 6 T cell receptor beta chains derived from one specimen sequenced in a study of spatial heterogeneity in lung cancer. Study outcomes and limitations: Higher tumor mutation counts went along with higher counts of expanded intratumoral alpha and beta TCRs.

Their antigen targets remain unknown. This sample's time point: sample taken at primary tumor resection. Using its own MiXCR run on the 5' RACE reads, TCRdb lists one record per CDR3 protein. The profile shows about 20,000 distinct CDR3 sequences, 7% to 8% of them singletons. This material consisted of lung tumor tissue, taken at surgery. All receptors come from a female donor with early-stage non-small cell lung cancer.

Points on this clonotype: A much larger clone lies one base from this, so it may be a read error. The chain is built from TRBV7-3 and TRBJ1-1; D is unresolved. The CDR3 sequence is 14 residues long. V lost 4 bases to trimming and J lost 0 bases, with 9 bases between them. The germline V gene has CDR1 SGHTA and CDR2 FQGTGA. The CDR3 is CASSSHGLNTEAFF. Written as DNA, the CDR3 is TGTGCCAGCAGCTCCCACGGATTGAACACTGAAGCTTTCTTT.

In the case of this clonotype: A much larger clone lies a single base off, so this may be a read error. The chain recombines TRBV24-1 with TRBJ2-3, with 7 bases aligning to TRBD1. This CDR3 is 16 amino acids long. Per the germline V gene, CDR1 is KGHDR and CDR2 is SFDVKD. CDR3 coding DNA: TGTGCCACCAGTGAAGAGACAGGGTCTAGCACAGATAAGCAGTATTTT. It is translated as CATSEETGSSTDKQYF.

This chain joins TRBV20-1 and TRBJ2-2; TRBD1 matches 7 bases. CDR1 and CDR2 (germline): DFQATT, SNEGSKA (reference sequence). The CDR3 loop spans 17 amino acids. Trimming at V came to 0 bases and at J to 2 bases, leaving 9 bases not matched to a gene. The CDR3 reads CSARDPSTGSNTGELFF. CDR3 nucleotides: TGCAGTGCTAGAGACCCGTCGACAGGGAGCAACACCGGGGAGCTGTTTTTT.

This clonotype showed up many times. This chain links TRBV24-1 with TRBJ2-3; 8 bases align to TRBD2. Per germline, CDR1 KGHDR and CDR2 SFDVKD. The V gene end was trimmed by 5 bases and the J gene end by 2 bases; junction bases not matched to a gene: 5. This CDR3 is 15 amino acids long. CDR3 residues: CATSVSGGPTDTQYF. The CDR3, as DNA: TGTGCCACCAGTGTGAGCGGGGGCCCCACAGATACGCAGTATTTT.

This clonotype was found a few times. A read error may be the cause here, since a much bigger clone is one base away. The chain combines TRBV28 with TRBJ2-6, with no clear D. CDR3 length: 13 residues. The V end lost 4 bases, the J end lost 9 bases, and 10 bases lay between the germline ends. Germline CDR1 reads MDHEN; CDR2 reads SYDVKM. CDR3 residues: CASSYNPGNVLTF. The CDR3 region has the DNA TGTGCCAGCAGTTACAACCCAGGCAACGTCCTGACTTTC.

In this sample, this clonotype turned up many times. The rearrangement links TRBV2 to TRBJ1-1; D gene ambiguous. The V gene's germline CDR1 is SNHLY and CDR2 FYNNEI. The CDR3 covers 16 residues. The V end lost 7 bases, the J end lost 4 bases, and 22 bases lay between the germline ends. Here the CDR3 reads CASTPRGGRDSTEAFF. In DNA form, the CDR3 reads TGTGCCAGCACTCCCCGCGGCGGGCGTGATAGCACTGAAGCTTTCTTT.